This T cell receptor (beta chain) was found in a study of CD4+ T cells in melanoma. Whole-study findings and limits: Diverse differentiation states were reported for melanoma neoantigen-specific CD4+ T cells. A reported correlation linked neoantigen-specific CD4+ T cells to CD8+, macrophage and B cell function.

The data were produced by immunoSEQ multiplex PCR, yet TCRdb's version contains in-frame clones alone and is incomplete. Of roughly 120,000 clones listed, over 80% are singletons. This clone was seen once. Its cognate antigen is unknown. The length of the CDR3 is 14 residues. The V and J ends lost 0 bases and 2 bases respectively, with 9 bases between them. Germline lookup yields CDR1 SGHRS and CDR2 YFSETQ. The TCR sequence derives from a human donor with melanoma. The sample taken for sequencing was peripheral blood. The chain recombines TRBV5-1 with TRBJ2-7, with D possibly matching TRBD1 (6 bases). The CDR3: CASSLGGQTYEQYF. The DNA for the CDR3 is TGCGCCAGCAGCTTGGGGGGGCAAACCTACGAGCAGTACTTC.